Listed here are 17 T cell receptor beta chains from one sample, sequenced in a study of T cells after yellow fever vaccination. TCRdb reprocessed the 5' RACE reads with MiXCR, giving one entry per CDR3 protein. The sample shows around 230,000 distinct CDR3 sequences, approximately 6.7% of them seen only once. This specimen was CD4+ T cells sorted from PBMCs, taken on the day of the yellow fever booster vaccination. All receptors come from a young man who received the YFV17D yellow fever vaccine.

This clonotype occurred a few times. The chain combines TRBV20-1 with TRBJ2-5; 8 nucleotides agree with TRBD2. Germline V gives CDR1 DFQATT, CDR2 SNEGSKA (reference sequence). The ends lost 5 bases at V and 5 bases at J; junction bases unmatched: 10. The CDR3 runs 14 residues. This chain's CDR3 is CSAEPGLGGETQYF. The CDR3 region has the DNA TGCAGTGCTGAACCGGGACTAGGGGGGGAGACCCAGTACTTC.

This chain connects TRBV7-3 to TRBJ2-3; D is unclear. Per the germline V gene, CDR1 is SGHTA and CDR2 is FQGTGA. The V gene lost 2 bases and the J gene lost 0 bases, with 6 bases spanning the gap. The CDR3 length is 14 residues. CDR3 nucleotides: TGTGCCAGCAGCTTACGGCCTAGCACAGATACGCAGTATTTT. Its protein is CASSLRPSTDTQYF. The full variable domain, its missing parts supplied by reference TRBV7-3 and TRBJ2-3, is GAGVSQTPSNKVTEKGKYVELRCDPISGHTALYWYRQSLGQGPEFLIYFQGTGAADDSGLPNDRFFAVRPEGSVSTLKIQRTERGDSAVYLCASSLRPSTDTQYFGPGTRLTVL.

The rearrangement links TRBV11-2 to TRBJ2-2, with 8 positions matching TRBD2. V gave up 6 bases and J gave up 2 bases; unmatched junction bases: 14. Germline V lookup: CDR1 SGHAT, CDR2 FQNNGV. This CDR3 spans 18 amino acids. The CDR3 sequence: CASSGGWREDPNTGELFF. As DNA, the CDR3 is TGTGCCAGCAGTGGGGGCTGGCGGGAGGATCCCAACACCGGGGAGCTGTTTTTT.

This clonotype was counted ten times or more. J is TRBJ2-7 and V is TRBV7-9; D remains ambiguous. Trimming took off 0 bases at V and 3 bases at J, with 3 bases between the two ends. Germline CDR1 is SEHNR and CDR2 is FQNEAQ (reference sequence). The CDR3 loop spans 12 amino acids. The CDR3 spells CASSLAVYEQYF. The DNA for the CDR3 is TGTGCCAGCAGCTTAGCGGTCTACGAGCAGTACTTC.

This sequence joins TRBV20-1 and TRBJ2-3, with TRBD2 identical over 7 bases. The CDR3 extends over 14 amino acids. The V segment lost 6 bases and the J segment 4 bases; nucleotides outside the gene matches: 10. CDR1 and CDR2 from the germline V gene are DFQATT and SNEGSKA (reference sequence). The CDR3 sequence: CSATGRWSSDTQYF. CDR3 coding DNA: TGCAGTGCCACCGGGAGGTGGAGTTCAGATACGCAGTATTTT.

This clonotype appeared a few times. This chain links TRBV6-1 with TRBJ2-1, with no clear D. V gave up 6 bases and J gave up 8 bases, with 14 bases separating them. The CDR3 extends over 13 amino acids. Looked up from germline, CDR1 is MNHNS and CDR2 is SASEGT. This CDR3 reads CASRPHHGDEQFF. In nucleotides, the CDR3 is TGTGCCAGCAGACCCCATCACGGCGATGAGCAGTTCTTC.

This clonotype has just a few counts. This chain uses TRBV10-3 with TRBJ1-1; 7 nucleotides align to TRBD1. Germline CDR1 ENHRY, CDR2 SYGVKD. Trimming removed 7 bases from V and 4 bases from J; junction bases left unmatched: 6. This CDR3 is built from 13 residues. As DNA, the CDR3 is TGTGCCATCATGAAGGGGGCTACCACTGAAGCTTTCTTT. Protein: CAIMKGATTEAFF.

In this sample, this clonotype turned up a few times. The chain recombines TRBV20-1 with TRBJ2-2; 7 bases match TRBD1. This CDR3 is 14 amino acids long. Germline V gene sequence: CDR1 DFQATT, CDR2 SNEGSKA (reference sequence). J gave up 0 bases and V 5 bases, and 3 bases lay outside the gene matches. CDR3 sequence: CSAEGTANTGELFF. The CDR3 bases are TGCAGTGCTGAAGGGACAGCGAACACCGGGGAGCTGTTTTTT.

This clonotype was counted ten times or more. The gene calls are TRBV3-1 and TRBJ2-5; TRBD2 matches at 10 bases. CDR3 length equals 15 residues. CDR1 is LGHDT and CDR2 is YNNKEL in the germline V gene (reference sequence). With 8 bases clipped from V and 2 bases from J, the junction kept 8 bases outside the gene matches. The CDR3 DNA is TGTGCCAGCGGCAAAGGACTAGCGGCGCAAGAGACCCAGTACTTC. It yields the protein CASGKGLAAQETQYF.

The chain has TRBV11-1 and TRBJ2-3, with D possibly called TRBD1 or TRBD2 (5 bases each). V shed 4 bases and J shed 2 bases, with 25 bases lying between them. In germline, CDR1 is SGHAT, CDR2 FQDESV (reference sequence). The CDR3 runs 19 residues. The CDR3 sequence: CASSSKVSRDPGITDTQYF. DNA of the CDR3: TGTGCCAGCAGCTCAAAAGTATCCCGGGACCCAGGGATCACAGATACGCAGTATTTT.

To note about this clonotype: At one end, the junction sequence differs from germline, possibly due to a read error. The chain couples TRBV6-1 to TRBJ1-4, with D tentatively TRBD1 (5 bases). CDR3 length: 15 residues. Germline-derived CDR1 and CDR2 are MNHNS and SASEGT. In DNA form, the CDR3 reads TGTTCCAGCGGCTTGCACGACAGCGGTAATGAAAAACTGTTTTTT. Encoded protein: CSSGLHDSGNEKLFF.

This clonotype has at least ten counts. This chain connects TRBV6-2 or TRBV6-3 to TRBJ1-6; D possibly corresponds to TRBD1 (5 bases). The CDR3 has 15 amino acids. The V end was cut by 6 bases, the J end by 7 bases, with 16 bases between. The germline gives CDR1 MNHEY, CDR2 SVGEGT. The CDR3, as DNA: TGTGCCAGCAGCTGGGACGGACGAACAAATTCACCCCTCCACTTT. Amino acid sequence: CASSWDGRTNSPLHF.

There are a few counts of this clonotype. The V and J genes are TRBV29-1 and TRBJ2-5; TRBD2 matches 9 bases. The CDR3 sequence is 18 residues long. V trimming: 4 bases; J trimming: 1 base; junction bases outside the gene matches: 16. The germline CDR1 and CDR2 sequences are SQVTM and ANQGSEA. CDR3 sequence reads: CSVVRHGGRALLQETQYF. CDR3 sequence (DNA): TGCAGCGTTGTCCGACATGGCGGGAGGGCCCTCCTCCAAGAGACCCAGTACTTC.

This clonotype was seen ten or more times. The V gene is TRBV5-4, the J gene TRBJ2-3, with TRBD2 as a possible D gene (6 bases). Germline-derived CDR1 and CDR2 are SGHNT and YYREEE (reference sequence). This CDR3 is 14 amino acids long. Trimming left V 0 bases short and J 3 bases short, with 8 bases between. In DNA form, the CDR3 reads TGTGCCAGCAGCTTGGTCGGACTAACAGATACGCAGTATTTT. This encodes CASSLVGLTDTQYF.

This clonotype was found a few times. The genes are TRBV6-5 and TRBJ2-5; 14 bases line up with TRBD2. After removal of 6 bases from V and 4 bases from J, the junction contained 10 bases not matched to a gene. The CDR3 has 17 amino acids. Germline lookup yields CDR1 MNHEY and CDR2 SVGAGI. The CDR3 bases are TGTGCCAGCAGGACCCTTGGAGGACTAGCGGGAGGAGAGACCCAGTACTTC. It yields the protein CASRTLGGLAGGETQYF.

This clonotype was detected only a few times. V is TRBV25-1 and J is TRBJ2-2; a possible D gene is TRBD1 (6 bases). Germline CDR1 is MGHDK and CDR2 is SYGVNS. V was clipped by 6 bases and J by 3 bases, with 11 bases between them. The CDR3 sequence is 14 residues long. CDR3 coding DNA: TGTGCCAGCAGAGGGGGTGCGGACACCGGGGAGCTGTTTTTT. Amino acids: CASRGGADTGELFF.

The sample holds a few counts of this clonotype. The rearrangement links TRBV7-9 to TRBJ2-5; 7 bases are shared with TRBD1. The CDR3 length is 16 residues. CDR1 SEHNR and CDR2 FQNEAQ come from the germline V gene (reference sequence). V was clipped by 5 bases and J by 5 bases; unmatched bases: 14. The CDR3 coding sequence is TGTGCCAGCAGCCCGAGACAGGGTCTTAAGGAGGAGACCCAGTACTTC. It is translated as CASSPRQGLKEETQYF.